Listed here are 8 T cell receptor beta chains from one sample, sequenced in a study of blood T cells in healthy people across ages. A second PCR of about 6 to 11 cycles used a sample-barcoded 5' primer and a J-beta primer mix. One entry per CDR3 protein results from TCRdb running MiXCR on the 5' RACE reads. The sample yields about 1.5 million distinct CDR3 sequences, approximately 38% seen once. The sequenced sample consisted of blood. These receptors were taken from a woman between 18 and 29 years old in good health.

V gene TRBV3-1 combines with J gene TRBJ2-1, with 9 positions matching TRBD2. The CDR3 is 14 amino acids. Trimming cost V 0 bases and J 15 bases; bases outside gene matches: 9. Germline-derived CDR1 and CDR2 are LGHDT and YNNKEL (reference sequence). The DNA of the CDR3 is TGTGCCAGCAGCCAAGACCTAGCGGGATTGTCATCGTTCTTC. This sequence encodes CASSQDLAGLSSFF.

V usage is TRBV20-1 and J usage is TRBJ2-1, with 13 nucleotides matching TRBD2. V gave up 0 bases and J gave up 5 bases; unmatched junction bases: 7. CDR1 and CDR2 (germline): DFQATT, SNEGSKA (reference sequence). The CDR3 totals 17 residues. DNA for the CDR3: TGCAGTGCTAGAGACTCCCTACTAGCGGGGGGGCACAATGAGCAGTTCTTC. This gives the protein CSARDSLLAGGHNEQFF.

CDR3: CASSYGQGLPPLHF. In DNA form, the CDR3 reads TGTGCCAGCAGTTACGGGCAGGGGTTGCCACCCCTCCACTTT. The genes are TRBV6-6 and TRBJ1-6, with D possibly TRBD1 on 6 matching bases. Per the germline V gene, CDR1 is MNHNY and CDR2 is SVGAGI (reference sequence). Trimming shortened V by 2 bases and J by 11 bases, and 13 bases separated the two germline ends. The CDR3 runs 14 residues.

This chain links TRBV6-1 with TRBJ1-2, with 11 positions matching TRBD1. J was trimmed by 9 bases and V by 4 bases; bases with no gene match: 7. The CDR3 loop spans 14 amino acids. The germline V gene encodes CDR1 MNHNS and CDR2 SASEGT. CDR3 bases: TGTGCCAGCAGTGGATCGGACAGGGGGCGTAGCTACACCTTC. It specifies CASSGSDRGRSYTF.

The V call is TRBV20-1, the J call TRBJ2-1; maybe TRBD1 (6 bases). The germline gives CDR1 DFQATT, CDR2 SNEGSKA (reference sequence). V gave up 3 bases and J gave up 7 bases, with 13 bases separating them. This CDR3 comprises 13 residues. This chain's CDR3 is CSASTGGENEQFF. The CDR3 nucleotides are TGCAGTGCTAGTACTGGGGGCGAGAATGAGCAGTTCTTC.

The rearrangement joins TRBV12-5 to TRBJ1-2; 9 bases line up with TRBD1. This CDR3 region has 19 residues. Trimming took 0 bases from V and 1 from J; bases not matched to a gene: 12. CDR1 LGHNT and CDR2 FRNRAP come from the germline V gene. The CDR3 reads CASGLVPKEGTGINYGYTF. CDR3 coding DNA: TGTGCTAGTGGTTTGGTACCGAAAGAAGGGACAGGGATTAACTATGGCTACACCTTC.

On this clonotype itself: A read error may explain this, as a much larger clone is one base away. The chain combines TRBV3-1 with TRBJ2-7; 7 bases map to TRBD2. Germline loops: CDR1 LGHDT, CDR2 YNNKEL (reference sequence). The length of the CDR3 is 15 residues. V shed 0 bases and J 3 bases; nucleotides not matched to a gene: 5. CDR3 sequence reads: CASSQESGLNYEQYF. The CDR3 region has the DNA TGTGCCAGCAGCCAAGAATCGGGACTAAACTACGAGCAGTACTTC.

This clonotype was observed a few times. J is TRBJ1-1 and V is TRBV25-1; tentative D call: TRBD1 (5 bases). Trimming removed 5 bases at V and 5 bases at J, with 24 bases between. Looked up from germline, CDR1 is MGHDK and CDR2 is SYGVNS. The CDR3 is 17 amino acids. The CDR3 here is CASSIGGGGLVETEAFF. In nucleotides, the CDR3 is TGTGCCAGCAGTATCGGGGGTGGGGGACTCGTGGAGACTGAAGCTTTCTTT.